Following are 26 T cell receptor beta chains from one sample sequenced in a study of shared T cell receptors in the human thymus. Produced via immunoSEQ multiplex PCR; TCRdb's table is partial and in-frame only. The sample has just under 550,000 clones; roughly 74% are singletons. These data also formed part of another study, on human thymus T cells.

The specimen was thymocytes. The receptors here all came from a boy in the first two years of life with a congenital heart defect.

This clone came up a few times. The rearrangement uses TRBV23-1 and TRBJ2-7; 7 nucleotides align to TRBD1. TRBV23-1 is filed as an ORF, its function uncertain. After removal of 4 bases from V and 5 bases from J, the junction contained 5 bases not matched to a gene. This CDR3 is built from 13 residues. The CDR3 bases are TGCGCCAGCAGTCTAACAGGGGTGGACGAGCAGTACTTC. Residues: CASSLTGVDEQYF.

This clone was seen only once. The sample has other DNA sequences that encode this CDR3 too. V and J are TRBV5-4 and TRBJ1-2; possible D gene TRBD1, 5 bases. The CDR3 is made up of 14 amino acids. The V end was cut by 2 bases, the J end by 4 bases, with 12 bases between. Looked up from germline, CDR1 is SGHNT and CDR2 is YYREEE (reference sequence). CDR3 protein: CASSLGRDCYGYTF. CDR3 DNA: TGTGCCAGCAGCTTAGGTCGGGACTGCTATGGCTACACCTTC. Combining the CDR3 with reference TRBV5-4 and TRBJ1-2 gives the whole variable domain ETGVTQSPTHLIKTRGQQVTLRCSSQSGHNTVSWYQQALGQGPQFIFQYYREEENGRGNFPPRFSGLQFPNYSSELNVNALELDDSALYLCASSLGRDCYGYTFGSGTRLTVV.

The chain employs TRBV9 and TRBJ2-1; weak D call: TRBD2 (5 bases). With 0 bases removed from V and 0 bases from J, the gap between germline ends came to 13 bases. The CDR3 spans 17 residues. In germline, CDR1 is SGDLS, CDR2 YYNGEE. The CDR3, as DNA: TGTGCCAGCAGCGTAGTTGGGCGGAGGAGCTCCTACAATGAGCAGTTCTTC. Translation: CASSVVGRRSSYNEQFF.

This chain uses TRBV15 with TRBJ2-7; perhaps TRBD1 as D (5 bases). The CDR3 is 17 amino acids. Germline V gene lookup returns CDR1 LNHNV and CDR2 YYDKDF (reference sequence). Trimming left V 0 bases short and J 5 bases short, with 20 bases between. Here the CDR3 reads CATSRDRGRAGKDEQYF. CDR3 DNA: TGTGCCACCAGCAGAGATAGGGGTCGGGCAGGGAAGGACGAGCAGTACTTC.

This sequence joins TRBV4-3 and TRBJ1-2, with no clear D. The CDR3 extends over 14 amino acids. Between the trimmed V and J ends, which lost 4 bases and 0 bases, there was a span of 9 bases. CDR1 LGHNA and CDR2 YSLEER come from the germline V gene. The CDR3 bases are TGCGCCAGCAGCCCGACCCTAGCTAACTATGGCTACACCTTC. Translating gives CASSPTLANYGYTF.

The chain recombines TRBV6-1 with TRBJ2-7, with 7 bases lining up with TRBD1. Trimming took 1 base from V and 2 from J; bases not matched to a gene: 5. Germline CDR1 MNHNS, CDR2 SASEGT. The CDR3 has 15 residues. The CDR3 is CASSEVTGAPYEQYF. In DNA form, the CDR3 reads TGTGCCAGCAGTGAAGTAACAGGGGCGCCCTACGAGCAGTACTTC.

The chain joins TRBV5-6 to TRBJ2-7, with 9 bases identical to TRBD1. Germline assignment: CDR1 SGHDT and CDR2 YYEEEE. CDR3 length: 15 amino acids. Trimming cost V 5 bases and J 1 base; bases outside gene matches: 7. CDR3 protein: CASRLTGQGSYEQYF. DNA for the CDR3: TGTGCCAGCAGGCTAACGGGACAGGGATCCTACGAGCAGTACTTC.

This chain joins TRBV5-4 and TRBJ2-1; D remains unclear. Germline values: CDR1 SGHNT, CDR2 YYREEE (reference sequence). The CDR3 runs to 14 residues. V was shortened by 1 base and J by 8 bases, with 13 bases between the two germline ends. CDR3 sequence: CASSLQASGDEQFF. For the CDR3, the DNA is TGTGCCAGCAGCTTGCAGGCGTCCGGCGATGAGCAGTTCTTC.

This chain connects TRBV25-1 to TRBJ2-7, with 12 bases that match TRBD2. V shed 8 bases, J shed 7 bases, and the junction held 12 bases outside the gene matches. The germline gives CDR1 MGHDK, CDR2 SYGVNS. The CDR3 runs to 15 residues. As DNA, the CDR3 is TGTGCCAGCGGGACTAGCGGGCCAGAGCGTCTGGAGCAGTACTTC. Protein sequence: CASGTSGPERLEQYF.

The rearrangement links TRBV5-4 to TRBJ1-2; TRBD1 aligns across 7 bases. Trimming removed 4 bases from V and 4 bases from J; junction bases left unmatched: 10. Germline V lookup: CDR1 SGHNT, CDR2 YYREEE (reference sequence). The CDR3 totals 15 residues. The CDR3 nucleotides are TGTGCCAGCAGCACCCGGGACAGTTGGCCCTATGGCTACACCTTC. It translates to CASSTRDSWPYGYTF.

The rearrangement links TRBV4-2 to TRBJ2-5; D perhaps matches TRBD1 (6 bases). CDR3 length equals 15 residues. V was pared by 0 bases and J by 5 bases, with 13 bases between. Germline lookup yields CDR1 LGHNA and CDR2 YNFKEQ. As DNA, the CDR3 is TGTGCCAGCAGCCAAGATCAGGGGCGCGGCGAGACCCAGTACTTC. Translation gives CASSQDQGRGETQYF.

The rearrangement joins TRBV7-2 to TRBJ2-5, with 8 nucleotides matching TRBD2. The length of the CDR3 is 17 residues. CDR1 and CDR2 from the germline V gene are SGHTA and FQGNSA. The trim removed 1 base at V and 5 bases at J, leaving 12 bases unmatched. CDR3 sequence: CASSLGSTGGPRETQYF. In DNA form, the CDR3 reads TGTGCCAGCAGCTTAGGGTCCACGGGGGGGCCAAGGGAGACCCAGTACTTC.

The chain is built from TRBV7-2 and TRBJ2-5; 8 bases map to TRBD1. The CDR3 has 14 residues. Germline loops: CDR1 SGHTA, CDR2 FQGNSA. Unmatched junction bases numbered 8, after V lost 8 bases and J lost 3 bases. CDR3 nucleotide sequence: TGTGCCAGCCGCCGTGACAGGGGAAAAGAGACCCAGTACTTC. Protein product: CASRRDRGKETQYF.

The chain links TRBV19 to TRBJ1-2; 8 bases match TRBD1. Germline V gives CDR1 LNHDA, CDR2 SQIVND (reference sequence). The CDR3 has 15 residues. The ends lost 4 bases at V and 4 bases at J; junction bases unmatched: 8. The CDR3 coding sequence is TGTGCCAGTAGTACAGACAGGGGACGGACCTATGGCTACACCTTC. Residues: CASSTDRGRTYGYTF.

This clone was picked up one time. This chain links TRBV4-3 with TRBJ2-1; no reliable D call. The V end lost 3 bases, the J end lost 0 bases, and 18 bases lay between the germline ends. There are 18 residues in the CDR3. Germline-derived CDR1 and CDR2 are LGHNA and YSLEER. CDR3 region: CASSHPAKPYSSYNEQFF. The CDR3 DNA reads as TGCGCCAGCAGCCACCCCGCTAAGCCCTACAGCTCCTACAATGAGCAGTTCTTC.

In this sample, this clone turned up a few times. This sequence joins TRBV4-1 and TRBJ1-1; D call uncertain. The CDR3 length is 14 residues. The germline CDR1 and CDR2 sequences are MGHRA and YSYEKL. Trimming removed 3 bases at V and 0 bases at J, with 8 bases between. Here the CDR3 reads CASSHPTVNTEAFF. The CDR3 region has the DNA TGCGCCAGCAGCCACCCGACTGTGAACACTGAAGCTTTCTTT.

J is TRBJ2-1 and V is TRBV9, with 12 bases matching TRBD2. The CDR3 extends over 18 amino acids. J lost 5 bases, V lost 4 bases, and 13 bases had no gene match. Germline CDR1 is SGDLS and CDR2 is YYNGEE. CDR3 loop: CASSPGLAGILTDNEQFF. The CDR3 DNA follows: TGTGCCAGCAGCCCAGGACTAGCGGGGATATTGACGGACAATGAGCAGTTCTTC.

This chain joins TRBV15 and TRBJ2-1; the match to TRBD2 covers 11 bases. The CDR3 covers 17 residues. The junction had 7 bases not matched to a gene; V was cut back by 0 bases and J by 6 bases. Germline lookup yields CDR1 LNHNV and CDR2 YYDKDF (reference sequence). The CDR3 region is CATSRDRTSGGCNEQFF. The DNA for the CDR3 is TGTGCCACCAGCAGAGATCGAACTAGCGGGGGATGCAATGAGCAGTTCTTC.

This clone was detected only a few times. This chain joins TRBV5-6 and TRBJ2-3; D is possibly TRBD2 (7 bases). The CDR3 runs to 15 residues. Trimming stripped 7 bases from V and 5 bases from J, with 20 bases between. Germline CDR1 reads SGHDT; CDR2 reads YYEEEE. CDR3 loop: CASGGREQGIDTQYF. The CDR3 coding sequence is TGTGCCAGCGGGGGGCGGGAGCAAGGTATAGATACGCAGTATTTT.

The rearrangement joins TRBV25-1 to TRBJ2-3; 11 bases agree with TRBD2. The ends lost 4 bases at V and 4 bases at J; junction bases unmatched: 7. From germline, CDR1 is MGHDK and CDR2 SYGVNS. This CDR3 comprises 16 residues. CDR3 nucleotides: TGTGCCAGCAGTGTTTTAGCGGGAGGGCCAGCAGATACGCAGTATTTT. Amino acids: CASSVLAGGPADTQYF.

This clone was detected only a few times. This chain links TRBV28 with TRBJ1-2; TRBD1 agrees at 9 bases. The ends lost 2 bases at V and 7 bases at J; junction bases unmatched: 5. Germline V gives CDR1 MDHEN, CDR2 SYDVKM. This CDR3 is 14 amino acids long. The CDR3 loop is CASSLGGQGFGYTF. The DNA of the CDR3 is TGTGCCAGCAGTTTAGGTGGACAGGGGTTTGGCTACACCTTC.

The CDR3 nucleotides read TGTGCCAGCAGTTTAGAGGGCTCTGGGGCCAACGTCCTGACTTTC. This sequence encodes CASSLEGSGANVLTF. The V call is TRBV28, the J call TRBJ2-6; D possibly corresponds to TRBD2 (5 bases). This CDR3 has 15 amino acids. Germline assignment: CDR1 MDHEN and CDR2 SYDVKM. V was pared by 2 bases and J by 0 bases, with 5 bases between.

The chain links TRBV5-1 to TRBJ1-1; D gene ambiguous. Germline V gives CDR1 SGHRS, CDR2 YFSETQ. The CDR3 runs 12 residues. V was trimmed by 2 bases and J by 1 base, leaving 3 bases between them. The CDR3 DNA sequence: TGCGCCAGCAGCTTACAGAACACTGAAGCTTTCTTT. Amino acid sequence: CASSLQNTEAFF.

The V call is TRBV7-9, the J call TRBJ2-7; TRBD1 might be the D (6 bases). Germline V gives CDR1 SEHNR, CDR2 FQNEAQ (reference sequence). The CDR3 sequence is 16 residues long. V was cut by 5 bases and J by 2 bases, with 19 bases left in between. The CDR3 DNA sequence: TGTGCCAGCAGCCTTCCCCGGACAGTCATACCCTACGAGCAGTACTTC. Its translation: CASSLPRTVIPYEQYF. Variable domain in full (rest from reference TRBV7-9 and TRBJ2-7): DTGVSQNPRHKITKRGQNVTFRCDPISEHNRLYWYRQTLGQGPEFLTYFQNEAQLEKSRLLSDRFSAERPKGSFSTLEIQRTEQGDSAMYLCASSLPRTVIPYEQYFGPGTRLTVT.

The chain recombines TRBV4-3 with TRBJ2-5; tentatively, D is TRBD1 (5 bases). The CDR3 extends over 15 amino acids. Between the trimmed V and J ends, which lost 0 bases and 4 bases, there was a span of 12 bases. The germline V gene encodes CDR1 LGHNA and CDR2 YSLEER. CDR3 DNA: TGCGCCAGCAGCCAAGATGGAGCAGGGATAGAGACCCAGTACTTC. Its translation is CASSQDGAGIETQYF.

The gene calls are TRBV10-3 and TRBJ2-7, with D tentatively TRBD2 (6 bases). In germline, CDR1 is ENHRY, CDR2 SYGVKD. The CDR3 is 14 residues long. The V gene lost 3 bases and the J gene lost 2 bases, with 11 bases spanning the gap. The CDR3 spells CAISESGVPYEQYF. In nucleotides, the CDR3 is TGTGCCATCAGTGAATCGGGAGTGCCCTACGAGCAGTACTTC.